The present T cell receptor (beta chain) was sequenced within a study of tumor-infiltrating lymphocytes in primary liver carcinoma. General observations from the study: The study used bulk unsorted samples and so did not compare CD4+ and CD8+ repertoires.

Starting material of roughly 0.45 ug total RNA yielded TCR beta cDNA via a constant-region primer. Three nested multiplex PCR rounds, a slightly modified ARM-PCR, produced the libraries for TCR beta. Running nine to ten cycles apiece, the first two PCR rounds relied on TRBV1-TRBV30 forward primers together with a C-beta reverse primer. TCRdb re-called the multiplex PCR reads through MiXCR, storing one row per CDR3 protein. This table holds approximately 300,000 distinct CDR3 sequences, roughly 60% found once. This clonotype was seen at least ten times. Its antigen remains unidentified. Germline DNA was also extracted, with blood RNA taken from unsorted whole blood. The CDR3 is 16 residues long. Germline V CDR1 and CDR2: MNHEY, SVGAGI. V lost 6 bases and J lost 1, with 16 bases in between.

This chain uses TRBV6-5 with TRBJ1-5; TRBD1 might be the D (5 bases). This TCR was recovered from a middle-aged man with primary liver carcinoma and hepatitis B virus infection. Material: peripheral blood. The CDR3 spells CASSLRSGVSNQPQHF. The CDR3 DNA follows: TGTGCCAGCAGCCTCCGCTCGGGGGTAAGCAATCAGCCCCAGCATTTT.